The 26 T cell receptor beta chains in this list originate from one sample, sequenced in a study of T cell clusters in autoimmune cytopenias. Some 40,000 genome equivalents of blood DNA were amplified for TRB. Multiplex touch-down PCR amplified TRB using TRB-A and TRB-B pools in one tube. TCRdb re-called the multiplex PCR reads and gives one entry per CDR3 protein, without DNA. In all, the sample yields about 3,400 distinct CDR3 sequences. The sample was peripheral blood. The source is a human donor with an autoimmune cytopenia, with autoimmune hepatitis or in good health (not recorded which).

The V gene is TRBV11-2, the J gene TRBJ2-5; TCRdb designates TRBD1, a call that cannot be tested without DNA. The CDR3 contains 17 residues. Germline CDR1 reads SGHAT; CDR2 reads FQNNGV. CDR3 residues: CASSLGSGGPLGETQYF.

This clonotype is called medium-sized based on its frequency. The chain's CDR3 is CSVEAGLAGDIQYF. The J gene is TRBJ2-4, the V gene TRBV29-1; TCRdb designates TRBD2, a call that cannot be tested without DNA. Per the germline V gene, CDR1 is SQVTM and CDR2 is ANQGSEA. The CDR3 length is 14 residues.

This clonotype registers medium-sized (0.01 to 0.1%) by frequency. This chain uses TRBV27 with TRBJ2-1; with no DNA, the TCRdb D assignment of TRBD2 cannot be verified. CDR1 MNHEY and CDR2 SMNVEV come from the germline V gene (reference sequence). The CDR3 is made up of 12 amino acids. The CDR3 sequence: CASSLIGEPQFF.

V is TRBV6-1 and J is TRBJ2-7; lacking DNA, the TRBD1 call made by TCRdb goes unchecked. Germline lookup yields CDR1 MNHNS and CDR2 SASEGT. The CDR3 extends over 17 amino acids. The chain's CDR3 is CASSEAAPGLITNEQYF.

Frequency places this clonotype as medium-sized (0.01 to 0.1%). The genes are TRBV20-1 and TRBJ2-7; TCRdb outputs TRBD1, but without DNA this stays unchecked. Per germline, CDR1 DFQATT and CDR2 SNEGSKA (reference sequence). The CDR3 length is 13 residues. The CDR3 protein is CSAVRDGAYEQYF.

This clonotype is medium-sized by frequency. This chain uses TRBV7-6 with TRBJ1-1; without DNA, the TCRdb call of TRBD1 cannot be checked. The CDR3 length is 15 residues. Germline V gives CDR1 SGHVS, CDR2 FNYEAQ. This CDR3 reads CASSKGGTRATEAFF.

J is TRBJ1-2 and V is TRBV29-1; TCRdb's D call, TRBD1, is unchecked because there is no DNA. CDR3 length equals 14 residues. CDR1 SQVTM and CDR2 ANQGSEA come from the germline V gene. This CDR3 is CSVSGTGRYYGYTF.

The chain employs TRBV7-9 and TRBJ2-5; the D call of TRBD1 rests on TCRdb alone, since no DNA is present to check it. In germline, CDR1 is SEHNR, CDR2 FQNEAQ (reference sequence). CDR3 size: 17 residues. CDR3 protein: CASSLVTLTGGEETQYF.

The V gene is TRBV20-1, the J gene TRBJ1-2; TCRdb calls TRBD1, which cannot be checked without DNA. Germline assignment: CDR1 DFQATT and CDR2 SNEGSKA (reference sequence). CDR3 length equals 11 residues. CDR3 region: CSAPGQGTYTF.

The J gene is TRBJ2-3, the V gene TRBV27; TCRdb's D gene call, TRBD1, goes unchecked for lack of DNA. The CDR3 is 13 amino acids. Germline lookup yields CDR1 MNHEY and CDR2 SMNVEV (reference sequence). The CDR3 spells CASSHRGRDTQYF.

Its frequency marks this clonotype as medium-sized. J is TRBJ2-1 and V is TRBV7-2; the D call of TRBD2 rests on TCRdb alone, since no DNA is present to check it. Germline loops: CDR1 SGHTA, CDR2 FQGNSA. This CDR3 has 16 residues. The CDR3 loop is CASSPGLAGTYNEQFF.

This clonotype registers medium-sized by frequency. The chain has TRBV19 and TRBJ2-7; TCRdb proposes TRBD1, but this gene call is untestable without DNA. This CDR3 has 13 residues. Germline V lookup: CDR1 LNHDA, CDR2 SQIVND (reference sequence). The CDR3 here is CATRDSVSYEQYF.

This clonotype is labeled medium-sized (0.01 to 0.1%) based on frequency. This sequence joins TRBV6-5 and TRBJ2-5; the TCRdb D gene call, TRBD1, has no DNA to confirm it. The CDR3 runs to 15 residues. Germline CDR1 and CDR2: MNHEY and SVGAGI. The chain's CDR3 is CASSLGQGAGETQYF.

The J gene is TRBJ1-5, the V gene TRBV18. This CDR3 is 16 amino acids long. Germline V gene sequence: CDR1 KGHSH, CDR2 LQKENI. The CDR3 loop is CASSPPGARVGQPQHF. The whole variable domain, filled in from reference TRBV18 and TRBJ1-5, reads NAGVMQNPRHLVRRRGQEARLRCSPMKGHSHVYWYRQLPEEGLKFMVYLQKENIIDESGMPKERFSAEFPKEGPSILRIQQVVRGDSAAYFCASSPPGARVGQPQHFGDGTRLSIL.

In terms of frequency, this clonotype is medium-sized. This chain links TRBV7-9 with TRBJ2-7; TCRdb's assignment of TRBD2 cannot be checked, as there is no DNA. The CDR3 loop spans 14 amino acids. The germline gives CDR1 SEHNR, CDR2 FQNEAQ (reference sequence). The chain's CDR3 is CASSLSSGIGEQYF.

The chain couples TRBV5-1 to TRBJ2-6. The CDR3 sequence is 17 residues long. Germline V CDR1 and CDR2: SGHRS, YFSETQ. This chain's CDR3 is CASSGRVGNSGANVLTF.

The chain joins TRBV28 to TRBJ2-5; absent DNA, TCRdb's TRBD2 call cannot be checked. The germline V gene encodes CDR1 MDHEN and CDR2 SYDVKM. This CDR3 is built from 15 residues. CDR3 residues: CASSMGAGGLETQYF. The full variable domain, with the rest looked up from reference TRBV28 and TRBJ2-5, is DVKVTQSSRYLVKRTGEKVFLECVQDMDHENMFWYRQDPGLGLRLIYFSYDVKMKEKGDIPEGYSVSREKKERFSLILESASTNQTSMYLCASSMGAGGLETQYFGPGTRLLVL.

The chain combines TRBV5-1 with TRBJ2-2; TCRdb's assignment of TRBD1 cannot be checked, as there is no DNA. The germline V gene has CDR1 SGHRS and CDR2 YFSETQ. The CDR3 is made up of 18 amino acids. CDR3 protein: CASSSGRGSFSNTGELFF.

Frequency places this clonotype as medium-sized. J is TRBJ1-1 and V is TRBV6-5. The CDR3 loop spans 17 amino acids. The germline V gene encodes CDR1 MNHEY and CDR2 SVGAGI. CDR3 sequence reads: CASRSTLRGWMNTEAFF.

Here the CDR3 reads CASSRPTGYNSPLHF. The gene calls are TRBV6-5 and TRBJ1-6; checking the TCRdb D call of TRBD1 is not possible without DNA. Germline V gene lookup returns CDR1 MNHEY and CDR2 SVGAGI. The CDR3 extends over 15 amino acids.

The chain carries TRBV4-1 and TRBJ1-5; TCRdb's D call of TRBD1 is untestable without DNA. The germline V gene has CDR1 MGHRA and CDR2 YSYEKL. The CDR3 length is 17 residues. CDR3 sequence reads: CASSESTVLYSNQPQHF.

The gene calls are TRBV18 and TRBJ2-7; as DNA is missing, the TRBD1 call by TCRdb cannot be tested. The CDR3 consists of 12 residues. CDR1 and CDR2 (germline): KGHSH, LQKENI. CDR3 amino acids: CASQGQGDEQYF.

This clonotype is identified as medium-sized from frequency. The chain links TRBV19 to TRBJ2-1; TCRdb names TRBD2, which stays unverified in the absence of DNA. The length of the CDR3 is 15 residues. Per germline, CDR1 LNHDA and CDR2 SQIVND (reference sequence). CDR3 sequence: CASSVIAGWYNEQFF.

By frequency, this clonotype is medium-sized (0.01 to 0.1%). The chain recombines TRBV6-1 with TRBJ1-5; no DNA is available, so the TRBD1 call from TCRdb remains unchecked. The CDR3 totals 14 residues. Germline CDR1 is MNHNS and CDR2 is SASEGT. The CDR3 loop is CASNPTGSNQPQHF.

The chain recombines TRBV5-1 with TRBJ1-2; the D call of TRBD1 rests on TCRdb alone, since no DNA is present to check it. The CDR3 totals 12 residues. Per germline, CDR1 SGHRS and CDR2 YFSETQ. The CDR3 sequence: CASSGTAYGYTF.

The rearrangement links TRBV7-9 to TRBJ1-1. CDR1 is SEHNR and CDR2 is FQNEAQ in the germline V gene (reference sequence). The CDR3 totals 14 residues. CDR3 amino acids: CASSLAGTNTEAFF.